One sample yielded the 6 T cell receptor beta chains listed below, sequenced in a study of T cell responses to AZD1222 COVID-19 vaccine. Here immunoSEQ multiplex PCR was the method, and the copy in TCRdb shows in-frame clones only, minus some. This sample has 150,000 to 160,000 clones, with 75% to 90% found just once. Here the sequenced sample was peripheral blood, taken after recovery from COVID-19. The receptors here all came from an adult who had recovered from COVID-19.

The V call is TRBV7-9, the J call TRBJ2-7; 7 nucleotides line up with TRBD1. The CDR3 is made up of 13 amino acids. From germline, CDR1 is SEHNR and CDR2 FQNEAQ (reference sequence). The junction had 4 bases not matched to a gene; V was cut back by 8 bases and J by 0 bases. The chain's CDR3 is CASGTVSSYEQYF. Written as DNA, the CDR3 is TGTGCCAGCGGGACAGTTAGCTCCTACGAGCAGTACTTC.

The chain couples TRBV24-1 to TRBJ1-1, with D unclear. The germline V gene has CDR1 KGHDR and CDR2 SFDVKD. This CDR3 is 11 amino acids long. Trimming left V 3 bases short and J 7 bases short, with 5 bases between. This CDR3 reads CATSDGDEAFF. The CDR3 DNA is TGTGCCACCAGTGATGGGGATGAAGCTTTCTTT.

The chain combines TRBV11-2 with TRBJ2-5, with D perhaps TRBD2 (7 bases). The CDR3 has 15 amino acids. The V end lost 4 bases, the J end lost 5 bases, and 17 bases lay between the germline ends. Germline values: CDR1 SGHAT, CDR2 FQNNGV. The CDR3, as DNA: TGTGCCAGCAGCTCAGAAGGGGGGGCCGAGGAGACCCAGTACTTC. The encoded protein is CASSSEGGAEETQYF.

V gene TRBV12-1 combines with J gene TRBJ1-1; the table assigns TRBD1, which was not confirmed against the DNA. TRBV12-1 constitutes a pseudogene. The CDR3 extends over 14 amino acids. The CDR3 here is CASSIKTANTEAFF. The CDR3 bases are TGTGCCAGCAGCATAAAAACAGCGAACACTGAAGCTTTCTTT.

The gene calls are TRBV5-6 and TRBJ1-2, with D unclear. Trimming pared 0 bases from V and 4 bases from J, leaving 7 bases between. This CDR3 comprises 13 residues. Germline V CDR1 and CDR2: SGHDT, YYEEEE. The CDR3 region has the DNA TGTGCCAGCAGCTTGGACGGACTCTATGGCTACACCTTC. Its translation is CASSLDGLYGYTF.

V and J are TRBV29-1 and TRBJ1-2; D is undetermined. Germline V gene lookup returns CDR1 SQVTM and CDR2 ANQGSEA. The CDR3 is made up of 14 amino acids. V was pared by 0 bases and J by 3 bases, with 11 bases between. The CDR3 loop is CSVEDRNGYYGYTF. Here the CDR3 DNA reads TGCAGCGTTGAAGATCGAAATGGATACTATGGCTACACCTTC.